The 27 T cell receptor beta chains below come from one sample, sequenced in a study of Graves' ophthalmopathy and Graves' hyperthyroidism. Amplification targeted the TCR beta CDR3 regions, with RNA transcripts as the source material. HTBI primers were employed in first-round RT-PCR, then a second-round multiplex PCR followed. TCRdb re-called the multiplex PCR reads through MiXCR, storing one row per CDR3 protein. The data hold more than 300,000 distinct CDR3 sequences, with 15% observed a single time. The sample consisted of peripheral blood. The receptor set was obtained from a woman between 18 and 29 years old with stable Graves' hyperthyroidism.

This clonotype came up many times. The chain has TRBV12-3 or TRBV12-4 and TRBJ2-5, with 7 positions matching TRBD2. The CDR3 spans 18 residues. V dropped 6 bases and J dropped 1; count of bases not matched to a gene: 17. CDR3 sequence: CASSTGVGGGEGQETQYF. The CDR3 DNA follows: TGTGCCAGCAGCACGGGGGTCGGTGGAGGGGAGGGCCAAGAGACCCAGTACTTC.

Only a few counts were recorded for this clonotype. The chain combines TRBV2 with TRBJ2-7; D might be TRBD1 or TRBD2, each matching 5 bases. The CDR3 spans 16 residues. V lost 7 bases and J lost 2, with 21 bases in between. Per the germline V gene, CDR1 is SNHLY and CDR2 is FYNNEI. Here the CDR3 reads CASNVKDGTRAYEQYF. CDR3 nucleotide sequence: TGTGCCAGCAATGTAAAGGACGGGACGCGAGCCTACGAGCAGTACTTC. The full variable domain, in which reference TRBV2 and TRBJ2-7 provide the parts outside the CDR3, is EPEVTQTPSHQVTQMGQEVILRCVPISNHLYFYWYRQILGQKVEFLVSFYNNEISEKSEIFDDQFSVERPDGSNFTLKIRSTKLEDSAMYFCASNVKDGTRAYEQYFGPGTRLTVT.

This clonotype was counted between two and nine times. The rearrangement uses TRBV6-1 and TRBJ1-1, with no clear D. The V gene lost 0 bases and the J gene lost 9 bases, with 8 bases spanning the gap. The length of the CDR3 is 12 residues. The germline V gene encodes CDR1 MNHNS and CDR2 SASEGT. The CDR3 loop is CASSEAWQKAFF. The CDR3 region has the DNA TGTGCCAGCAGTGAAGCGTGGCAGAAAGCTTTCTTT.

This clonotype appeared a few times. The V gene is TRBV20-1, the J gene TRBJ2-5; D is perhaps TRBD2 (7 bases). CDR3 size: 12 residues. V was shortened by 6 bases and J by 7 bases, with 15 bases between the two germline ends. The germline CDR1 and CDR2 sequences are DFQATT and SNEGSKA (reference sequence). The CDR3 is CSAGEGGGTQYF. The DNA for the CDR3 is TGCAGTGCCGGAGAGGGGGGGGGGACCCAGTACTTC.

CDR3 bases: TGTGCCAGCTCACCTTTCCGGGATTCACCCCTCCACTTT. Encoded protein: CASSPFRDSPLHF. The rearrangement links TRBV18 to TRBJ1-6; D ambiguous. There are 13 residues in the CDR3. The germline V gene has CDR1 KGHSH and CDR2 LQKENI. V was shortened by 3 bases and J by 8 bases, with 8 bases between the two germline ends.

The chain uses TRBV28 and TRBJ1-2; TRBD1 agrees at 7 bases. J gave up 4 bases and V 7 bases, and 9 bases lay outside the gene matches. CDR1 is MDHEN, CDR2 SYDVKM, per germline. The CDR3 loop spans 14 amino acids. The CDR3 DNA sequence: TGTGCCAGCAAACGGGGGGACAGACCCTATGGCTACACCTTC. Amino acids: CASKRGDRPYGYTF.

This chain connects TRBV12-3 or TRBV12-4 to TRBJ1-1; unclear D gene. Trimming took 3 bases from V and 5 from J, leaving 16 bases between them. The CDR3 runs to 15 residues. CDR3 protein: CASSFSSPAGTEAFF. CDR3 coding DNA: TGTGCCAGCAGTTTCTCTTCCCCGGCCGGGACTGAAGCTTTCTTT.

This clonotype was seen a handful of times. V gene TRBV11-1 combines with J gene TRBJ1-3, with a weak D call TRBD1 (6 bases). Germline assignment: CDR1 SGHAT and CDR2 FQDESV (reference sequence). Trimming cost V 4 bases and J 8 bases, with 18 bases left between them. The CDR3 totals 15 residues. CDR3 loop: CASSYPGTPGDTIYF. The CDR3 region has the DNA TGTGCCAGCAGCTACCCCGGGACACCAGGAGACACCATATATTTT.

CDR3 residues: CASSSYRDRGNGYTF. The DNA for the CDR3 is TGTGCCAGCAGTTCATACCGGGACAGGGGCAATGGCTACACCTTC. J is TRBJ1-2 and V is TRBV12-3 or TRBV12-4; 10 bases agree with TRBD1. V shed 4 bases, J shed 6 bases, and the junction held 8 bases outside the gene matches. The CDR3 has 15 residues.

This clonotype was detected many times. The V gene is TRBV19, the J gene TRBJ2-2, with 11 bases matching TRBD1. The trim removed 6 bases at V and 5 bases at J, leaving 8 bases unmatched. The CDR3 covers 16 residues. The germline V gene encodes CDR1 LNHDA and CDR2 SQIVND (reference sequence). This CDR3 is CASSAWTGGTTGELFF. CDR3 nucleotides: TGTGCCAGTAGCGCATGGACAGGGGGCACGACCGGGGAGCTGTTTTTT.

Ten or more counts support this clonotype. The rearrangement links TRBV2 to TRBJ2-7, with 10 bases fitting TRBD2. The CDR3 consists of 15 residues. V was clipped by 0 bases and J by 5 bases; unmatched bases: 4. Germline loops: CDR1 SNHLY, CDR2 FYNNEI. The CDR3 nucleotides are TGTGCCAGCAGTGAAGCTGGGACTAGCGTGCACGAGCAGTACTTC. As protein: CASSEAGTSVHEQYF.

This clonotype showed up many times. V gene TRBV19 combines with J gene TRBJ1-1; D is uncertain. Germline V gives CDR1 LNHDA, CDR2 SQIVND (reference sequence). V dropped 7 bases and J dropped 5 bases, with 17 bases sitting between them. This CDR3 has 14 amino acids. CDR3 bases: TGTGCCAGTACCCCGACAAGGGAGTGGACTGAAGCTTTCTTT. Translation gives CASTPTREWTEAFF. The full variable domain, its missing parts supplied by reference TRBV19 and TRBJ1-1, is DGGITQSPKYLFRKEGQNVTLSCEQNLNHDAMYWYRQDPGQGLRLIYYSQIVNDFQKGDIAEGYSVSREKKESFPLTVTSAQKNPTAFYLCASTPTREWTEAFFGQGTRLTVV.

In its sample, this clonotype was seen many times. The chain uses TRBV20-1 and TRBJ2-5, with 8 nucleotides matching TRBD2. This CDR3 has 13 amino acids. Germline V lookup: CDR1 DFQATT, CDR2 SNEGSKA (reference sequence). Losses at the gene ends were 4 bases for V and 2 bases for J; bases not matched to a gene: 3. The CDR3 bases are TGCAGTGCTACCGGGACTAGTCAAGAGACCCAGTACTTC. As protein: CSATGTSQETQYF.

In regard to this clonotype: Lacking the conserved final phenylalanine or tryptophan, this CDR3 likely reflects a read error. The V call is TRBV6-5, the J call TRBJ2-5; 9 bases agree with TRBD2. The CDR3 is 15 amino acids. Germline V gene data show CDR1 as MNHEY and CDR2 as SVGAGI. Trimming at V came to 2 bases and at J to 11 bases, leaving 12 bases not matched to a gene. This CDR3 is CASSYLAGYQESQYY. The CDR3 nucleotides are TGTGCCAGCAGTTACCTAGCGGGGTACCAAGAGTCTCAGTACTAC.

For the CDR3, the DNA is TGCGCCAGCAGCTTGGGACTAGCGGGGACCTTCAGGCAGTACTTC. Translation: CASSLGLAGTFRQYF. The gene calls are TRBV5-1 and TRBJ2-7; 11 nucleotides match TRBD2. In germline, CDR1 is SGHRS, CDR2 YFSETQ. The CDR3 length is 15 residues. Trimming cost V 0 bases and J 9 bases; bases outside gene matches: 8.

The CDR3 loop reads CASSEGSVTYEQYF. CDR3 nucleotide sequence: TGTGCCAGCAGCGAGGGTAGCGTTACCTACGAGCAGTACTTC. The chain uses TRBV11-2 and TRBJ2-7; maybe TRBD2 (5 bases). Germline V gives CDR1 SGHAT, CDR2 FQNNGV. V lost 5 bases, J lost 2 bases, and 13 bases lay in between. CDR3 length equals 14 residues. Looking up the rest from reference TRBV11-2 and TRBJ2-7 gives the full variable domain: EAGVAQSPRYKIIEKRQSVAFWCNPISGHATLYWYQQILGQGPKLLIQFQNNGVVDDSQLPKDRFSAERLKGVDSTLKIQPAKLEDSAVYLCASSEGSVTYEQYFGPGTRLTVT.

In its sample, this clonotype was seen many times. The V and J genes are TRBV4-1 and TRBJ1-6; D is unresolved. The V end lost 0 bases, the J end lost 8 bases, and 11 bases lay between the germline ends. CDR1 is MGHRA, CDR2 YSYEKL, per germline. This CDR3 has 15 residues. For the CDR3, the DNA is TGCGCCAGCAGCCAAGAATTGCCTCTTGATTCACCCCTCCACTTT. Amino acid sequence: CASSQELPLDSPLHF.

The table lists this clonotype with many counts. The V and J genes are TRBV20-1 and TRBJ1-1, with D perhaps TRBD1 (6 bases). V was clipped by 4 bases and J by 0 bases, with 15 bases between them. Germline CDR1 DFQATT, CDR2 SNEGSKA (reference sequence). The CDR3 runs to 15 residues. Written as DNA, the CDR3 is TGCAGTGCTATCCCGGGGGGGGCCTTGAACACTGAAGCTTTCTTT. Residues: CSAIPGGALNTEAFF.

This clonotype was detected ten times or more. J is TRBJ1-1 and V is TRBV20-1, with 7 bases matching TRBD1. Germline loops: CDR1 DFQATT, CDR2 SNEGSKA (reference sequence). CDR3 length equals 12 residues. Germline trimming cut 3 bases from V and 11 bases from J; bases unmatched to any gene: 9. CDR3 nucleotide sequence: TGCAGTGCTAGTTGGGGAGAGGGGGCGGCTTTCTTT. It specifies CSASWGEGAAFF.

V and J are TRBV14 and TRBJ1-1; possibly TRBD1 for D (5 bases). The CDR3 sequence is 16 residues long. Germline lookup yields CDR1 SGHDN and CDR2 FVKESK. Trimming removed 1 base at V and 3 bases at J, with 15 bases between. For the CDR3, the DNA is TGTGCCAGCAGCCAAGGGCGTCCAGGGAGGGACACTGAAGCTTTCTTT. Amino acids: CASSQGRPGRDTEAFF.

In its sample, this clonotype was seen many times. The rearrangement uses TRBV5-1 and TRBJ1-2; D gene ambiguous. This CDR3 comprises 12 residues. CDR1 SGHRS and CDR2 YFSETQ come from the germline V gene. Trimming pared 4 bases from V and 6 bases from J, leaving 10 bases between. The CDR3 coding sequence is TGCGCCAGCAGCAGTGGACGGGATGGCTACACCTTC. Translated: CASSSGRDGYTF.

Remarks on this clonotype: A much bigger clone sits one base away, suggesting this may be a read error. The chain has TRBV7-3 and TRBJ1-6, with D uncertain. Trimming left V 3 bases short and J 0 bases short, with 0 bases between. Germline V gene data show CDR1 as SGHTA and CDR2 as FQGTGA. This CDR3 comprises 13 residues. CDR3 sequence reads: CASSFSYNSPLHF. Written as DNA, the CDR3 is TGTGCCAGCAGCTTCTCCTATAATTCACCCCTCCACTTT.

The chain uses TRBV10-3 and TRBJ1-2; D not resolved. There are 13 residues in the CDR3. In germline, CDR1 is ENHRY, CDR2 SYGVKD. V lost 6 bases and J lost 6, with 14 bases in between. The CDR3 nucleotides are TGTGCCATCAGCCCGGGGAGGGAGGATGGCTACACCTTC. This codes for CAISPGREDGYTF.

This clonotype was seen only a few times. The rearrangement uses TRBV29-1 and TRBJ1-1, with TRBD1 as a possible D gene (5 bases). The CDR3 covers 13 residues. The germline V and J ends were trimmed by 4 bases and 5 bases, with 14 bases remaining between them. CDR1 is SQVTM, CDR2 ANQGSEA, per germline. The CDR3 sequence is CSVGIKGQTEAFF. The DNA for the CDR3 is TGCAGCGTTGGGATTAAGGGGCAGACTGAAGCTTTCTTT.

This clonotype was counted at least ten times. V gene TRBV11-1 combines with J gene TRBJ1-1; D not certain. Germline CDR1 reads SGHAT; CDR2 reads FQDESV (reference sequence). Trimming pared 2 bases from V and 1 base from J, leaving 5 bases between. The CDR3 sequence is 13 residues long. CDR3 sequence (DNA): TGTGCCAGCAGCTTACATCAGAACACTGAAGCTTTCTTT. Its protein is CASSLHQNTEAFF.

Note on this clonotype: The junction does not match germline at one end; this may be a read error. This rearrangement joins TRBV6-5 to TRBJ1-3; D ambiguous. CDR1 and CDR2 (germline): MNHEY, SVGAGI. This CDR3 has 16 amino acids. CDR3 loop: CTSSYSRDPSGNTIYF. The CDR3 nucleotides read TGTACCAGCAGTTACTCGAGGGATCCTTCTGGAAACACCATATATTTT.

The chain uses TRBV6-1 and TRBJ1-5; maybe TRBD1 (6 bases). In germline, CDR1 is MNHNS, CDR2 SASEGT. V was pared by 5 bases and J by 5 bases, with 13 bases between. This CDR3 has 14 residues. The CDR3 sequence: CASSLGQTDQPQHF. CDR3 in DNA: TGTGCCAGCAGTCTTGGACAGACAGATCAGCCCCAGCATTTT.